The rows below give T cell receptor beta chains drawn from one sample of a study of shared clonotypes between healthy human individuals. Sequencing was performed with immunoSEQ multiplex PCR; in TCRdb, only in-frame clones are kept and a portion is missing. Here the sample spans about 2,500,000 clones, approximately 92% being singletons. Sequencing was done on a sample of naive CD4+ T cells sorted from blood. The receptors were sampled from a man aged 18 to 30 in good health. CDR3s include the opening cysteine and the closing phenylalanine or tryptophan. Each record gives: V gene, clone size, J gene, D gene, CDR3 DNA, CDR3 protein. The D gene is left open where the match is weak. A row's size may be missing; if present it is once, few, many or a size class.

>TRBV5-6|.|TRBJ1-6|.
TGTGCCAGCAGCTTGGGGGGGAGCTCCTATAATTCACCCCTCCACTTT
CASSLGGSSYNSPLHF
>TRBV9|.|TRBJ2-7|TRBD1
TGTGCCAGCAGCGCGGAGACAGGGCTCGAGCAGTACTTC
CASSAETGLEQYF
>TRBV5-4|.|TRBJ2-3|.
TGTGCCAGCAGCTCAGGACAGTCTAGCACAGATACGCAGTATTTT
CASSSGQSSTDTQYF
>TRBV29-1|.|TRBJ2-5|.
TGCAGCGCATCGAAGAACGGGCAGCAAGAGACCCAGTACTTC
CSASKNGQQETQYF
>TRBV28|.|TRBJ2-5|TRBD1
TGTGCCAGCAGCCCCCGGGGACAGGGTCAAGAGACCCAGTACTTC
CASSPRGQGQETQYF
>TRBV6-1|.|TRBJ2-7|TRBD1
TGTGCCAGCAGTGCCCCGGGACAGGGTGGTTACGAGCAGTACTTC
CASSAPGQGGYEQYF
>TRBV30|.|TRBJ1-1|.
TGTGCCTGGAGCCAAAGGGGGAACACTGAAGCTTTCTTT
CAWSQRGNTEAFF
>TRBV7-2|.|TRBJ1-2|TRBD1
TGTGCCAGCAGCTTAGCGGGACAGGGTTTGGGCTACACCTTC
CASSLAGQGLGYTF
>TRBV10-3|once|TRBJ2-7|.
TGTGCCACTGCCCGGCTAGCGTACGAGCAGTACTTC
CATARLAYEQYF
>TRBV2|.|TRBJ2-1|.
TGTGCCAGCAGCCTCGGGCAGAACAATGAGCAGTTCTTC
CASSLGQNNEQFF
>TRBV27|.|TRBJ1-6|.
TGTGCCACCTCACCAGGGGTTCTGCTAAATTCACCCCTCCACTTT
CATSPGVLLNSPLHF
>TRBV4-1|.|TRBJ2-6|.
TGCGCCAGCAGCCAAGCGGGTTCCGAAGGGGCGCGGTCTGGGGCCAACGTCCTGACTTTC
CASSQAGSEGARSGANVLTF
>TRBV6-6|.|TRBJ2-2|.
TGTGCCAGCAGTTACCCTGAGGGGAGCGGGGAGCTGTTTTTT
CASSYPEGSGELFF
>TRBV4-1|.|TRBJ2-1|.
TGCGCCAGCAGCCAAGATAAAGGGGTCCCTAGAATAGGTGAGCAGTTCTTC
CASSQDKGVPRIGEQFF
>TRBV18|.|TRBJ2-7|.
TGTGCCAGCTCACCGTTGGGCCAAAACTACGAGCAGTACTTC
CASSPLGQNYEQYF
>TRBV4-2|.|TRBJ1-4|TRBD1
TGTGCCAGCAGTTCCTACAGGGGGCCGGAGGAAAAACTGTTTTTT
CASSSYRGPEEKLFF
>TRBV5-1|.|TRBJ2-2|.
TGCGCCAGCAGCTTACAACCAGGGGGGCCGGGCACCGGGGAGCTGTTTTTT
CASSLQPGGPGTGELFF
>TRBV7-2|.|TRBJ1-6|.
TGTGCCAGCAGCTTAAGGACAACGGGTAATTCACCCCTCCACTTT
CASSLRTTGNSPLHF
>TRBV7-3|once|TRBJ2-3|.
TGTGCCAGCAGCCCCGGACTATTTCCGGATACGCAGTATTTT
CASSPGLFPDTQYF
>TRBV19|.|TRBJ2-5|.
TGTGCCAGTAGTTGGGGGTCGGGGCGGCCCCAAGAGACCCAGTACTTC
CASSWGSGRPQETQYF
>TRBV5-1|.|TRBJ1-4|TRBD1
TGCGCCAGCAGCTTGGACGGACAGGGTAGGGGGGCGGTTGAAAAACTGTTTTTT
CASSLDGQGRGAVEKLFF
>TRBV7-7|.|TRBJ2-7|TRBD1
TGTGCTAGCAGCTTAGTAGGGACAGGGGGCAGGGAGCAGTACTTC
CASSLVGTGGREQYF
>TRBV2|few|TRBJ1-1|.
TGTGCCAGCAGCGACGGAACTGAAGCTTTCTTT
CASSDGTEAFF
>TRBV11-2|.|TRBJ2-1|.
TGTGCCAGCAGCTTAGCCGAATACAATGAGCAGTTCTTC
CASSLAEYNEQFF
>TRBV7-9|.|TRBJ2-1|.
TGTGCCAGCAGCCCTAAGATGGGGGGCCGCTCCTACAATGAGCAGTTCTTC
CASSPKMGGRSYNEQFF
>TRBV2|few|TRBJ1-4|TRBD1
TGTGCCAGCAGTGGCGGGACAGGGGATGAAAAACTGTTTTTT
CASSGGTGDEKLFF